This T cell receptor (beta chain) came from a study of T cells in Graves' hyperthyroidism and ophthalmopathy. The CDR3 is made up of 17 amino acids. Germline V gives CDR1 MDHEN, CDR2 SYDVKM. Trimming at V came to 8 bases and at J to 1 base, leaving 13 bases not matched to a gene. Among the patients, aged 18 to 65, hyperthyroidism was newly diagnosed and had lasted under 2 months. Researchers amplified the TCR beta CDR3 regions from RNA transcripts. TCR CDR3 underwent first-round RT-PCR with the HTBI primer set. TCRdb reanalysed the multiplex PCR reads using MiXCR and keeps one entry per CDR3 protein. In the table there are about 360,000 distinct CDR3 sequences, approximately 25% of which are singletons.

V gene TRBV28 combines with J gene TRBJ2-3; 9 positions agree with TRBD2. The specimen was blood. This receptor was obtained from a man aged 45 to 65 with Graves' hyperthyroidism. DNA for the CDR3: TGTGCCAGCTCCCTCCCCCTCTTAGCGGGAGGCACAGATACGCAGTATTTT. As protein: CASSLPLLAGGTDTQYF. Combining the CDR3 with reference TRBV28 and TRBJ2-3 gives the whole variable domain DVKVTQSSRYLVKRTGEKVFLECVQDMDHENMFWYRQDPGLGLRLIYFSYDVKMKEKGDIPEGYSVSREKKERFSLILESASTNQTSMYLCASSLPLLAGGTDTQYFGPGTRLTVL.